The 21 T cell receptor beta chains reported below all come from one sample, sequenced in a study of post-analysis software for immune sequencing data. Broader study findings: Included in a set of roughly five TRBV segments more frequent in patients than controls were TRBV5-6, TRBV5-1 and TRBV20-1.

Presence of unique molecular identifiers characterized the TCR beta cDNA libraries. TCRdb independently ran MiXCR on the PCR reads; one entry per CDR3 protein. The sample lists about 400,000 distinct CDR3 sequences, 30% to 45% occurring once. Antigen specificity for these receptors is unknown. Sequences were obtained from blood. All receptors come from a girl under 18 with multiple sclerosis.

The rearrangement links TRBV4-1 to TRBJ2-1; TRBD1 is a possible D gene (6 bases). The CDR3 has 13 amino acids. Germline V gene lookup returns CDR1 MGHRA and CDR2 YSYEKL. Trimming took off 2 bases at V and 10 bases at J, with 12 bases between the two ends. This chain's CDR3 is CASSQTGLEEQFF. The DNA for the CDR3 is TGCGCCAGCAGCCAAACAGGGCTAGAGGAGCAGTTCTTC.

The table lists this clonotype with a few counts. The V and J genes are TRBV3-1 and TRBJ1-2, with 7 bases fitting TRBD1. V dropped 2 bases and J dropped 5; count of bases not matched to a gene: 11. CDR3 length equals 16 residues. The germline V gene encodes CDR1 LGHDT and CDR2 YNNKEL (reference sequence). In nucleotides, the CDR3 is TGTGCCAGCAGCCAACCTTACGGACAGGAGGGGTATGGCTACACCTTC. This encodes CASSQPYGQEGYGYTF.

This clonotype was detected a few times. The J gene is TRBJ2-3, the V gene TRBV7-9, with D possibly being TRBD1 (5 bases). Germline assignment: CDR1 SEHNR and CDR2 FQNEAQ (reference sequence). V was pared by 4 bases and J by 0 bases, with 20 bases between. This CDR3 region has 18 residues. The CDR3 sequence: CASSSGWGESTSTDTQYF. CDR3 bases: TGTGCCAGCAGCTCCGGGTGGGGCGAGTCTACCAGCACAGATACGCAGTATTTT.

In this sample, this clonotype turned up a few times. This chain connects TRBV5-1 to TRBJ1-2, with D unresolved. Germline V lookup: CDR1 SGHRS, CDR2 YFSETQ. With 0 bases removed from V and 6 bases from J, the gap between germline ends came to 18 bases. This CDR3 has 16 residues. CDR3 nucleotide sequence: TGCGCCAGCAGCTTGGGTACAGCCAATAGATGGGATGGCTACACCTTC. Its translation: CASSLGTANRWDGYTF.

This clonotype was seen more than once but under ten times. The CDR3: CASSRGITDTQYF. The CDR3, as DNA: TGTGCCAGCTCACGAGGGATCACAGATACGCAGTATTTT. The chain employs TRBV9 and TRBJ2-3; a possible D gene is TRBD2 (5 bases). The CDR3 spans 13 residues. V was trimmed by 7 bases and J by 2 bases, leaving 11 bases between them. Germline lookup yields CDR1 SGDLS and CDR2 YYNGEE.

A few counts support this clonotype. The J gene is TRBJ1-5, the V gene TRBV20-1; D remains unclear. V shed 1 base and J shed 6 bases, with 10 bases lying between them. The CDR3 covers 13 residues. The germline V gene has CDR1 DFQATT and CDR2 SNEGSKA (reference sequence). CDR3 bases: TGCAGTGCTAGAGTCGGATCGGGTCAGCCCCAGCATTTT. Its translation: CSARVGSGQPQHF.

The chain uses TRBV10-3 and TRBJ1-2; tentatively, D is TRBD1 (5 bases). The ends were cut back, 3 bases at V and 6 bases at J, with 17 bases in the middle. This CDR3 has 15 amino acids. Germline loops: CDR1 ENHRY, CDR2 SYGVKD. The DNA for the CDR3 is TGTGCCATCAGTGAAGTGGGGCAGACGGTGGATGGCTACACCTTC. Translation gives CAISEVGQTVDGYTF.

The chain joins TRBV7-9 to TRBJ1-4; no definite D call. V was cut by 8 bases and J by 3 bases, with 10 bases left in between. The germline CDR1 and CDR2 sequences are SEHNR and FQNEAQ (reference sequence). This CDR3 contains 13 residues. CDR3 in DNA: TGTGCCAGCGTGAAGGGCTCTAATGAAAAACTGTTTTTT. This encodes CASVKGSNEKLFF. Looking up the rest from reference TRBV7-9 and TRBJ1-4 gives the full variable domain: DTGVSQNPRHKITKRGQNVTFRCDPISEHNRLYWYRQTLGQGPEFLTYFQNEAQLEKSRLLSDRFSAERPKGSFSTLEIQRTEQGDSAMYLCASVKGSNEKLFFGSGTQLSVL.

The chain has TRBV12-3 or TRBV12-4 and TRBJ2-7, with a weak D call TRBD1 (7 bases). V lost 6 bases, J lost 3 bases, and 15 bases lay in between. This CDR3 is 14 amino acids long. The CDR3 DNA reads TGTGCCAGCAGACCGGGGCAGGGGGGCTACGAGCAGTACTTC. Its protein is CASRPGQGGYEQYF.

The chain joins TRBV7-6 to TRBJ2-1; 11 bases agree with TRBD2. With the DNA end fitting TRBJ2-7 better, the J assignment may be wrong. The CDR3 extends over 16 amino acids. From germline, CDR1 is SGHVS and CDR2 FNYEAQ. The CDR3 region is CASSFPGLAVYNEQYF. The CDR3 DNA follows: TGTGCCAGCAGCTTTCCGGGACTAGCGGTCTACAATGAGCAGTACTTC.

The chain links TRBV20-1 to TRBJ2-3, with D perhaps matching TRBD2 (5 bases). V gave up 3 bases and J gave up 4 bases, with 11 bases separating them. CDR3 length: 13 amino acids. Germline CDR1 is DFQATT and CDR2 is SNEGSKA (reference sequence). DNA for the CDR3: TGCAGTGCTAGTGCGAGGGTGCCAGATACGCAGTATTTT. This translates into CSASARVPDTQYF.

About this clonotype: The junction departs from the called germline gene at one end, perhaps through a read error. For the CDR3, the DNA is TGTGCCAGCAGCCTGACAGGGACTAATGGAAAACTGTTTTTT. This sequence encodes CASSLTGTNGKLFF. The chain combines TRBV4-2 with TRBJ1-4; 7 nucleotides agree with TRBD1. CDR3 length: 14 residues. Looked up from germline, CDR1 is LGHNA and CDR2 is YNFKEQ.

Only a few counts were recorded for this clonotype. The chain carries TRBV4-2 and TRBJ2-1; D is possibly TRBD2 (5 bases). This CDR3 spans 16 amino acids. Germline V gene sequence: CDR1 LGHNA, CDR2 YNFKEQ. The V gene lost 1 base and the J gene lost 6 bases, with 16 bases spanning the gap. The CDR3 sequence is CASSQVDPRGPNEQFF. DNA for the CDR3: TGTGCCAGCAGCCAAGTTGACCCAAGAGGGCCCAATGAGCAGTTCTTC.

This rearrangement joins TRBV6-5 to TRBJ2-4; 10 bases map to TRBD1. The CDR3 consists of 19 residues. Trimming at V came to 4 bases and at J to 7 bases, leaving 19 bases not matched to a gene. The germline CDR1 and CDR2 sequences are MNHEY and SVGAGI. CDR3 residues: CASSSSPGTGDSRGNIQYF. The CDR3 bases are TGTGCCAGCAGTTCGTCCCCCGGGACAGGGGACTCCCGGGGGAACATTCAGTACTTC.

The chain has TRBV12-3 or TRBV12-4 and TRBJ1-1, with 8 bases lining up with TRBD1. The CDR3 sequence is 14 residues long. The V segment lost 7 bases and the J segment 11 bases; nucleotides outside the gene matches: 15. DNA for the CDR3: TGTGCCAGCAAACGGGTCCCGGGACAGGTCGGGGCTTTCTTT. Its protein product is CASKRVPGQVGAFF.

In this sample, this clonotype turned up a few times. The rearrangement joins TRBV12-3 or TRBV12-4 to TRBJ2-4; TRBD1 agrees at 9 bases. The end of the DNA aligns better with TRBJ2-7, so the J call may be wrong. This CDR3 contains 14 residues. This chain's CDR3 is CASRLTGGTGEQYF. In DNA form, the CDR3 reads TGTGCCAGCAGGCTAACAGGGGGCACAGGCGAGCAGTACTTC.

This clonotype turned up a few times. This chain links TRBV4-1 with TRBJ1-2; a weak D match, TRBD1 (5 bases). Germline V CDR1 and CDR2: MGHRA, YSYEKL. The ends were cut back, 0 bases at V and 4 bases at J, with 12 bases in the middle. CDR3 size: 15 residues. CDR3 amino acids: CASSQDKGASYGYTF. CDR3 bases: TGCGCCAGCAGCCAAGACAAAGGGGCAAGCTATGGCTACACCTTC.

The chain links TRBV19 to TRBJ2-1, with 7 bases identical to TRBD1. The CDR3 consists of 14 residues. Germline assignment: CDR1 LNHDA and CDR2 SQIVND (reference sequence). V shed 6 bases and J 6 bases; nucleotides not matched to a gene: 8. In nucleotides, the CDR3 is TGTGCCAGTAGACGACAGGGAGAGAGCAATGAGCAGTTCTTC. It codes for CASRRQGESNEQFF.

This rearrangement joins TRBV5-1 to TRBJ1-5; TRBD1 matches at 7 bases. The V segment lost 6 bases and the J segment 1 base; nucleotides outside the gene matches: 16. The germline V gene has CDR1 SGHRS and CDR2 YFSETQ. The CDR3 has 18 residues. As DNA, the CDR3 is TGCGCCAGCAACCGTGGGACAGCGGAGGAGATGAGCAATCAGCCCCAGCATTTT. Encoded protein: CASNRGTAEEMSNQPQHF.

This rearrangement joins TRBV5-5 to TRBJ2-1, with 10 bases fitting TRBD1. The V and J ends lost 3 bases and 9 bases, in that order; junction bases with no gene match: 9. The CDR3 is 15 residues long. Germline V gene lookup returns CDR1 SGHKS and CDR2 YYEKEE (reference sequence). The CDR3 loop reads CASSSGTGDLSEQFF. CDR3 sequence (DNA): TGTGCCAGCAGCTCCGGGACAGGGGATTTGAGTGAGCAGTTCTTC. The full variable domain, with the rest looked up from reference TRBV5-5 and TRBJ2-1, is DAGVTQSPTHLIKTRGQQVTLRCSPISGHKSVSWYQQVLGQGPQFIFQYYEKEERGRGNFPDRFSARQFPNYSSELNVNALLLGDSALYLCASSSGTGDLSEQFFGPGTRLTVL.

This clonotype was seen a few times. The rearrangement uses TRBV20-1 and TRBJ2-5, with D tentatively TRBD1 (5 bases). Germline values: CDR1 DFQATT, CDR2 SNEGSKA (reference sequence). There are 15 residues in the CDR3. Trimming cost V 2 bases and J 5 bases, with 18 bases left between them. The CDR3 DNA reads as TGCAGTGCTAGACGGGCAGGGCTAAATTCCGAGACCCAGTACTTC. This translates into CSARRAGLNSETQYF.